This passage covers 31 T cell receptor beta chains from one sample sequenced in a study of blood T cell repertoires in COVID-19. Clones were sequenced by immunoSEQ multiplex PCR, and TCRdb holds only the in-frame ones, with some missing. The table lists roughly 200,000 clones, 80% to 90% of them singletons. Sequencing used PBMCs or T cells enriched from blood (not recorded which). All receptors come from a woman between 25 and 40 years old who had been exposed to COVID-19.

The chain has TRBV2 and TRBJ1-3, with 7 bases identical to TRBD1. The CDR3 loop spans 15 amino acids. Germline CDR1 and CDR2: SNHLY and FYNNEI. J was trimmed by 0 bases and V by 11 bases; bases with no gene match: 10. CDR3 in amino acids: CAGRQGEVSGNTIYF. The CDR3 nucleotides read TGTGCCGGACGACAGGGAGAGGTCTCTGGAAACACCATATATTTT.

The chain couples TRBV12-5 to TRBJ2-5, with 10 bases identical to TRBD2. CDR1 is LGHNT and CDR2 is FRNRAP in the germline V gene. This CDR3 comprises 16 residues. After removal of 5 bases from V and 3 bases from J, the junction contained 9 bases not matched to a gene. The chain's CDR3 is CASGLRGLALEETQYF. DNA for the CDR3: TGTGCTAGTGGTCTTCGGGGACTAGCGCTTGAAGAGACCCAGTACTTC.

The V call is TRBV10-3, the J call TRBJ1-5; no definite D call. This CDR3 has 13 amino acids. Between the trimmed V and J ends, which lost 0 bases and 6 bases, there was a span of 6 bases. Germline V CDR1 and CDR2: ENHRY, SYGVKD. CDR3 coding DNA: TGTGCCATCAGTGAGTCGAGTGGTCAGCCCCAGCATTTT. The encoded protein is CAISESSGQPQHF.

The rearrangement uses TRBV9 and TRBJ1-1, with no clear D. The V gene's germline CDR1 is SGDLS and CDR2 YYNGEE. Between the trimmed V and J ends, which lost 0 bases and 3 bases, there was a span of 6 bases. The CDR3 contains 13 residues. CDR3 sequence reads: CASSVGGDTEAFF. The CDR3 DNA is TGTGCCAGCAGCGTAGGAGGCGACACTGAAGCTTTCTTT.

This sequence joins TRBV28 and TRBJ2-7, with D possibly being TRBD2 (7 bases). Deletions cut 6 bases from V and 1 base from J, with 16 bases between. Germline CDR1 reads MDHEN; CDR2 reads SYDVKM. This CDR3 has 15 amino acids. CDR3 sequence reads: CASSVGGTLSYEQYF. The CDR3 DNA reads TGTGCCAGCAGCGTGGGGGGGACACTATCCTACGAGCAGTACTTC.

The chain combines TRBV3-1 (or the pseudogene TRBV3-2) with TRBJ1-1; possible D gene TRBD1, 6 bases. This CDR3 region has 15 residues. Germline CDR1 LGHDT, CDR2 YNNKEL (reference sequence). The V end lost 0 bases, the J end lost 7 bases, and 15 bases lay between the germline ends. DNA of the CDR3: TGTGCCAGCAGCCAAGATCCTCCAGGGGACCTTGAAGCTTTCTTT. Protein sequence: CASSQDPPGDLEAFF.

CDR3 protein: CASSPQGWNSPLHF. Written as DNA, the CDR3 is TGTGCCAGCAGTCCACAGGGCTGGAATTCACCCCTCCACTTT. The V call is TRBV6-5, the J call TRBJ1-6; maybe TRBD1 (6 bases). The ends were cut back, 5 bases at V and 7 bases at J, with 12 bases in the middle. The length of the CDR3 is 14 residues. From germline, CDR1 is MNHEY and CDR2 SVGAGI.

The J gene is TRBJ2-7, the V gene TRBV3-1 (or the pseudogene TRBV3-2), with D maybe TRBD1 (6 bases). Germline loops: CDR1 LGHDT, CDR2 YNNKEL (reference sequence). The V and J ends lost 4 bases and 3 bases respectively, with 16 bases between them. This CDR3 spans 15 amino acids. The CDR3 spells CASSRNRVGDYEQYF. The CDR3 DNA reads TGTGCCAGCAGCCGCAACAGGGTCGGGGACTACGAGCAGTACTTC.

CDR3 residues: CASSPPGQGRNTEAFF. CDR3 in DNA: TGTGCCAGCAGCCCCCCGGGACAGGGTAGGAACACTGAAGCTTTCTTT. The V call is TRBV5-4, the J call TRBJ1-1, with TRBD1 matching 9 bases. The CDR3 extends over 16 amino acids. V dropped 4 bases and J dropped 1; count of bases not matched to a gene: 8. Germline V CDR1 and CDR2: SGHNT, YYREEE (reference sequence).

V usage is TRBV6-2 or TRBV6-3 and J usage is TRBJ1-2; 9 bases line up with TRBD1. CDR3 size: 14 residues. With V trimmed by 5 bases and J by 4 bases, 5 bases remained unmatched. Germline CDR1 is MNHEY and CDR2 is SVGEGT. The DNA for the CDR3 is TGTGCCAGCAGTCGCCGGACAGGGGCCTATGGCTACACCTTC. The encoded protein is CASSRRTGAYGYTF.

The chain recombines TRBV27 with TRBJ1-1; 7 positions match TRBD1. Trimming removed 5 bases from V and 4 bases from J; junction bases left unmatched: 7. Looked up from germline, CDR1 is MNHEY and CDR2 is SMNVEV (reference sequence). The CDR3 sequence is 14 residues long. The DNA of the CDR3 is TGTGCCAGCAGTAACCAGGGGGTGGGCACTGAAGCTTTCTTT. It yields the protein CASSNQGVGTEAFF.

This rearrangement joins TRBV6-5 to TRBJ1-2; TRBD1 matches 9 bases. Trimming took 7 bases from V and 0 from J; bases not matched to a gene: 6. The CDR3 contains 15 residues. In germline, CDR1 is MNHEY, CDR2 SVGAGI. The CDR3 DNA reads as TGTGCCAGCACCGAGGGACAGGGTTCTAACTATGGCTACACCTTC. As protein: CASTEGQGSNYGYTF.

Here the CDR3 DNA reads TGTGCCAGCAGTCTGGGGAGTCGGTACAATGAGCAGTTCTTC. Encoded protein: CASSLGSRYNEQFF. J is TRBJ2-1 and V is TRBV27; a possible D gene is TRBD2 (5 bases). V was pared by 5 bases and J by 4 bases, with 12 bases between. Germline loops: CDR1 MNHEY, CDR2 SMNVEV (reference sequence). This CDR3 has 14 amino acids.

This chain joins TRBV10-3 and TRBJ2-1; 13 bases align to TRBD2. The V gene's germline CDR1 is ENHRY and CDR2 SYGVKD. The CDR3 is 14 residues long. The ends lost 8 bases at V and 6 bases at J; junction bases unmatched: 4. In nucleotides, the CDR3 is TGTGCCATCCGGACTAGCGGGGGCTTCAATGAGCAGTTCTTC. Protein sequence: CAIRTSGGFNEQFF.

The J gene is TRBJ2-7, the V gene TRBV19, with 8 nucleotides matching TRBD2. The CDR3 spans 15 residues. The V gene's germline CDR1 is LNHDA and CDR2 SQIVND (reference sequence). V lost 5 bases to trimming and J lost 2 bases; unmatched junction nucleotides: 8. In DNA form, the CDR3 reads TGTGCCAGTAGTGCACCGGGACTAGGAGCCTACGAGCAGTACTTC. This gives the protein CASSAPGLGAYEQYF.

The chain uses TRBV3-1 (or the pseudogene TRBV3-2) and TRBJ2-2; weak D call: TRBD2 (5 bases). CDR3 length: 15 amino acids. Germline V lookup: CDR1 LGHDT, CDR2 YNNKEL (reference sequence). Between the trimmed V and J ends, which lost 4 bases and 2 bases, there was a span of 11 bases. The CDR3 loop reads CASSLSGFNTGELFF. In DNA form, the CDR3 reads TGTGCCAGCAGCCTGTCGGGATTCAACACCGGGGAGCTGTTTTTT.

The chain links TRBV2 to TRBJ1-5, with 9 bases lining up with TRBD1. Germline V gene sequence: CDR1 SNHLY, CDR2 FYNNEI. V shed 4 bases, J shed 7 bases, and the junction held 5 bases outside the gene matches. This CDR3 contains 14 residues. CDR3 in DNA: TGTGCCAGCAGTGGACAGGGGGTTTACCAGCCCCAGCATTTT. This encodes CASSGQGVYQPQHF.

The chain is built from TRBV5-4 and TRBJ1-3; TRBD1 matches 7 bases. This CDR3 has 15 amino acids. Losses at the gene ends were 4 bases for V and 8 bases for J; bases not matched to a gene: 12. Germline loops: CDR1 SGHNT, CDR2 YYREEE (reference sequence). This CDR3 is CASSPGTEGWHTIYF. CDR3 nucleotides: TGTGCCAGCAGCCCAGGGACAGAGGGGTGGCACACCATATATTTT.

The V call is TRBV29-1, the J call TRBJ2-3, with unresolved D. The CDR3 runs to 15 residues. Germline-derived CDR1 and CDR2 are SQVTM and ANQGSEA. V was pared by 2 bases and J by 0 bases, with 12 bases between. The CDR3 DNA is TGCAGCGTTGAACCAGGAAGGCACAGCACAGATACGCAGTATTTT. Protein product: CSVEPGRHSTDTQYF.

The chain combines TRBV4-1 with TRBJ1-3, with D unresolved. The CDR3 runs 18 residues. Trimming stripped 3 bases from V and 0 bases from J, with 18 bases between. Per the germline V gene, CDR1 is MGHRA and CDR2 is YSYEKL. The chain's CDR3 is CASSQNSPKLFSGNTIYF. In nucleotides, the CDR3 is TGCGCCAGCAGCCAGAATTCCCCCAAGCTTTTCTCTGGAAACACCATATATTTT.

This rearrangement joins TRBV11-3 to TRBJ1-4; TRBD1 matches 7 bases. The CDR3 extends over 15 amino acids. The junction had 7 bases not matched to a gene; V was cut back by 2 bases and J by 7 bases. Germline V lookup: CDR1 SGHNT, CDR2 YENEEA. The CDR3 bases are TGTGCCAGCAGCTTATCCGGGACAGACGGTGAAAAACTGTTTTTT. Protein sequence: CASSLSGTDGEKLFF. Based on the CDR3 plus reference TRBV11-3 and TRBJ1-4, the full variable domain is EAGVVQSPRYKIIEKKQPVAFWCNPISGHNTLYWYLQNLGQGPELLIRYENEEAVDDSQLPKDRFSAERLKGVDSTLKIQPAELGDSAVYLCASSLSGTDGEKLFFGSGTQLSVL.

This clone occurred a few times. The chain is built from TRBV6-5 and TRBJ1-5, with D perhaps matching TRBD1 (6 bases). The CDR3 spans 14 residues. The V end lost 6 bases, the J end lost 1 base, and 10 bases lay between the germline ends. The V gene's germline CDR1 is MNHEY and CDR2 SVGAGI. For the CDR3, the DNA is TGTGCCAGCAGACCAGGGGCCAGCAATCAGCCCCAGCATTTT. This codes for CASRPGASNQPQHF.

V and J are TRBV10-1 and TRBJ2-7, with 8 positions matching TRBD2. Looked up from germline, CDR1 is WNHNN and CDR2 is SYGVQD (reference sequence). V lost 2 bases to trimming and J lost 4 bases; unmatched junction nucleotides: 1. The CDR3 spans 13 residues. The CDR3 loop is CASSEGLAYEQYF. The CDR3 DNA follows: TGCGCCAGCAGTGAGGGACTAGCTTACGAGCAGTACTTC.

This clone was counted once. The CDR3 protein is CASSPEWRRETQYF. CDR3 coding DNA: TGTGCCAGTAGTCCTGAATGGAGGCGAGAGACCCAGTACTTC. The chain recombines TRBV19 with TRBJ2-5, with D possibly TRBD2 on 5 matching bases. The V end lost 5 bases, the J end lost 4 bases, and 14 bases lay between the germline ends. Germline V gene sequence: CDR1 LNHDA, CDR2 SQIVND (reference sequence). This CDR3 contains 14 residues.

The CDR3 loop is CASSDETGANQPQHF. CDR3 coding DNA: TGTGCCAGCAGTGACGAGACAGGGGCAAATCAGCCCCAGCATTTT. This chain links TRBV2 with TRBJ1-5; 8 positions match TRBD1. The CDR3 length is 15 residues. CDR1 SNHLY and CDR2 FYNNEI come from the germline V gene. J lost 4 bases, V lost 3 bases, and 5 bases had no gene match.

This clone was counted once. CDR3 sequence (DNA): TGTGCCAGCAGTTCCCCCGGAGGGAAGGATAGCAATCAGCCCCAGCATTTT. Translated: CASSSPGGKDSNQPQHF. J is TRBJ1-5 and V is TRBV27, with D uncertain. Germline CDR1 is MNHEY and CDR2 is SMNVEV (reference sequence). The CDR3 loop spans 17 amino acids. The V gene lost 4 bases and the J gene lost 0 bases, with 16 bases spanning the gap.

This clone showed up just once. The chain links TRBV9 to TRBJ2-5; perhaps TRBD2 as D (6 bases). V lost 7 bases and J 5 bases, leaving 6 bases between the germline ends. CDR1 is SGDLS, CDR2 YYNGEE, per germline. The CDR3 runs 10 residues. CDR3 sequence: CASGGETQYF. The CDR3 DNA sequence: TGTGCCAGCGGGGGGGAGACCCAGTACTTC.

CDR3 region: CAWSVGQGNEKLFF. The CDR3 region has the DNA TGTGCCTGGAGTGTGGGACAGGGGAATGAAAAACTGTTTTTT. The V gene is TRBV30, the J gene TRBJ1-4; 10 nucleotides agree with TRBD1. Losses at the gene ends were 0 bases for V and 5 bases for J; bases not matched to a gene: 0. The CDR3 loop spans 14 amino acids. Germline V lookup: CDR1 GTSNPN, CDR2 SVGIG (reference sequence).

This chain uses TRBV29-1 with TRBJ1-2, with D perhaps TRBD1 (6 bases). The CDR3 totals 14 residues. V dropped 7 bases and J dropped 4 bases, with 19 bases sitting between them. CDR1 and CDR2 (germline): SQVTM, ANQGSEA. CDR3 sequence: CSAYKGGQIYGYTF. The CDR3, as DNA: TGCAGCGCCTATAAAGGCGGACAGATCTATGGCTACACCTTC.

CDR3: CASSLQGENGYTF. The CDR3 DNA follows: TGCGCCAGCAGCTTACAGGGGGAGAATGGCTACACCTTC. The chain links TRBV5-1 to TRBJ1-2; 8 bases map to TRBD1. Per the germline V gene, CDR1 is SGHRS and CDR2 is YFSETQ. CDR3 size: 13 residues. Trimming took 2 bases from V and 6 from J; bases not matched to a gene: 3.

The chain employs TRBV6-5 and TRBJ1-2; possible D gene TRBD1, 5 bases. The CDR3 consists of 14 residues. The germline V gene has CDR1 MNHEY and CDR2 SVGAGI. Trimming shortened V by 6 bases and J by 3 bases, and 14 bases separated the two germline ends. CDR3: CASSEQGSYYGYTF. The CDR3 region has the DNA TGTGCCAGCAGCGAGCAGGGCTCCTACTATGGCTACACCTTC.